These 24 T cell receptor beta chains were sequenced from one sample in a study of blood T cells in healthy people across ages (dated by TCRdb to 2014 to 2015). Receptor libraries were prepared by 5' RACE. The run used an Illumina HiSeq 2500. A second PCR of about 6 to 11 cycles was run with a J-beta primer mix and a sample-barcoded 5' primer. TCRdb trimmed the raw reads at Q25, called clones with MiXCR and kept productive beta chains. CDR3 protein sequences are deduplicated, and each keeps its most common genes and DNA. This sample gives some 1.5 million distinct CDR3 sequences in total; 42% of them show up just once. Clones ranked in the top ten supply roughly 3.7% of the sample. Sequenced sample: blood. The receptors were gathered from a woman under 30 in good health.

Details on this clonotype: At one of its ends the junction is not consistent with the germline gene, which may arise from a read error. Here the CDR3 reads CASSPPSRGGSADAFF. As DNA, the CDR3 is TGTGCCAGCTCACCTCCCTCGCGCGGAGGCAGCGCTGACGCTTTCTTT. The V call is TRBV18, the J call TRBJ1-1, with unresolved D. Germline V CDR1 and CDR2: KGHSH, LQKENI. This CDR3 region has 16 residues. Complete variable domain (other parts from reference TRBV18 and TRBJ1-1): NAGVMQNPRHLVRRRGQEARLRCSPMKGHSHVYWYRQLPEEGLKFMVYLQKENIIDESGMPKERFSAEFPKEGPSILRIQQVVRGDSAAYFCASSPPSRGGSADAFFGQGTRLTVV.

The chain has TRBV28 and TRBJ2-1; tentatively, D is TRBD2 (5 bases). The CDR3 has 14 residues. Germline V gives CDR1 MDHEN, CDR2 SYDVKM. V was shortened by 7 bases and J by 10 bases, with 20 bases between the two germline ends. CDR3 nucleotide sequence: TGTGCCAGCACTCCTTACCAGGTTAGCGAGGAGCAGTTCTTC. Translation gives CASTPYQVSEEQFF.

The chain's CDR3 is CATMGRTDTQYF. The CDR3 nucleotides are TGTGCCACCATGGGTCGCACAGATACGCAGTATTTT. The chain carries TRBV24-1 and TRBJ2-3; no firm D call. Looked up from germline, CDR1 is KGHDR and CDR2 is SFDVKD. The V end was cut by 8 bases, the J end by 1 base, with 6 bases between. This CDR3 is 12 amino acids long.

The chain has TRBV29-1 and TRBJ2-7, with TRBD2 matching over 7 bases. J gave up 2 bases and V 4 bases, and 8 bases lay outside the gene matches. CDR1 is SQVTM, CDR2 ANQGSEA, per germline. The CDR3 length is 14 residues. CDR3 region: CSVGSRLAAYEQYF. DNA for the CDR3: TGCAGCGTTGGAAGTCGCCTAGCGGCCTACGAGCAGTACTTC.

This clonotype appeared a few times. V and J are TRBV7-2 and TRBJ2-1; D gene uncertain. This CDR3 is built from 11 residues. The V and J ends lost 2 bases and 9 bases respectively, with 5 bases between them. CDR1 SGHTA and CDR2 FQGNSA come from the germline V gene. The CDR3 loop is CASSLTAEQFF. For the CDR3, the DNA is TGTGCCAGCAGCTTAACGGCTGAGCAGTTCTTC.

Only a few counts were recorded for this clonotype. This chain links TRBV4-2 with TRBJ2-4; maybe TRBD2 (6 bases). The DNA end is more similar to TRBJ2-7, so the J call may be wrong. There are 15 residues in the CDR3. From germline, CDR1 is LGHNA and CDR2 YNFKEQ. CDR3 amino acids: CASSQDRRGYYEQYF. The CDR3 DNA reads as TGTGCCAGCAGCCAAGATCGGCGGGGTTACTACGAGCAGTACTTC.

The CDR3 nucleotides read TGTGCCAGCAGACGATCCCAGGGGGTACAAGAGACCCAGTACTTC. It codes for CASRRSQGVQETQYF. J is TRBJ2-5 and V is TRBV12-3 or TRBV12-4, with 7 bases identical to TRBD1. This CDR3 comprises 15 residues. V lost 6 bases and J lost 2; bases outside the gene matches: 9.

The rearrangement joins TRBV7-9 to TRBJ2-5, with 8 bases lining up with TRBD2. Germline CDR1 SEHNR, CDR2 FQNEAQ (reference sequence). Trimming removed 3 bases from V and 4 bases from J; junction bases left unmatched: 4. CDR3 size: 14 residues. CDR3 DNA sequence: TGTGCCAGCAGCTTCGAGACTAGCGCAGAGACCCAGTACTTC. It codes for CASSFETSAETQYF.

The V and J genes are TRBV4-1 and TRBJ2-1; D unresolved. Trimming shortened V by 1 base and J by 2 bases, and 12 bases separated the two germline ends. This CDR3 is 16 amino acids long. CDR1 is MGHRA and CDR2 is YSYEKL in the germline V gene. CDR3 bases: TGCGCCAGCAGCCAAGTATTTGCGAGGACCTACAATGAGCAGTTCTTC. It is translated as CASSQVFARTYNEQFF.

This clonotype was observed a few times. The chain couples TRBV25-1 to TRBJ2-7; TRBD2 matches at 7 bases. The CDR3 has 19 amino acids. Trimming removed 5 bases from V and 0 bases from J; junction bases left unmatched: 19. Per germline, CDR1 MGHDK and CDR2 SYGVNS. The CDR3 loop reads CASSPRWPHREGLSYEQYF. The CDR3 DNA reads TGTGCCAGCAGTCCACGCTGGCCCCATAGGGAGGGGCTCTCCTACGAGCAGTACTTC.

This clonotype showed up just a few times. This chain connects TRBV2 to TRBJ1-1; weak D call: TRBD1 (5 bases). CDR3 length equals 13 residues. In germline, CDR1 is SNHLY, CDR2 FYNNEI. The V and J ends lost 10 bases and 4 bases respectively, with 16 bases between them. The DNA for the CDR3 is TGTGCCAACCGGGGACGGGGAGGCACTGAAGCTTTCTTT. Translation gives CANRGRGGTEAFF.

This chain links TRBV20-1 with TRBJ1-1; D ambiguous. V was clipped by 3 bases and J by 2 bases, with 10 bases between them. The CDR3 has 13 residues. The germline V gene has CDR1 DFQATT and CDR2 SNEGSKA (reference sequence). CDR3 nucleotides: TGCAGTGCTAGTAAAGATATAAACACTGAAGCTTTCTTT. Its translation: CSASKDINTEAFF.

A word on this clonotype: The germline gene is not matched at one end of the junction; a read error may be the cause. The chain uses TRBV20-1 and TRBJ2-1; the D is unclear. Per germline, CDR1 DFQATT and CDR2 SNEGSKA (reference sequence). CDR3 length: 10 residues. This CDR3 reads CSAYYDEQFF. In DNA form, the CDR3 reads TGCAGTGCCTACTACGATGAGCAGTTCTTC.

The rearrangement uses TRBV24-1 and TRBJ2-3, with D unclear. This CDR3 has 14 amino acids. The V end was cut by 3 bases, the J end by 2 bases, with 8 bases between. CDR1 and CDR2 from the germline V gene are KGHDR and SFDVKD. The CDR3 nucleotides read TGTGCCACCAGTGATCGGAGATACACAGATACGCAGTATTTT. Translation: CATSDRRYTDTQYF.

This clonotype was observed a few times. This rearrangement joins TRBV7-2 to TRBJ2-5; the match to TRBD2 covers 11 bases. The CDR3 length is 13 residues. Trimming at V came to 4 bases and at J to 11 bases, leaving 6 bases not matched to a gene. The germline V gene encodes CDR1 SGHTA and CDR2 FQGNSA. In DNA, the CDR3 is TGTGCCAGCAGCTCTAGCGGGAGGTTTGAGCAGTACTTC. Amino acid sequence: CASSSSGRFEQYF.

The chain recombines TRBV20-1 with TRBJ2-1; 9 positions agree with TRBD2. Germline-derived CDR1 and CDR2 are DFQATT and SNEGSKA (reference sequence). The CDR3 runs to 14 residues. The V segment lost 2 bases and the J segment 4 bases; nucleotides outside the gene matches: 3. DNA of the CDR3: TGCAGTGCTAGATTAGCGGGGGATTACAATGAGCAGTTCTTC. Its translation: CSARLAGDYNEQFF.

A few counts support this clonotype. This chain connects TRBV6-5 to TRBJ2-3, with D possibly TRBD2 on 6 matching bases. CDR1 MNHEY and CDR2 SVGAGI come from the germline V gene. The CDR3 has 15 residues. Trimming pared 4 bases from V and 4 bases from J, leaving 15 bases between. This CDR3 reads CASSSGGAWADTQYF. The CDR3, as DNA: TGTGCCAGCAGTTCAGGCGGGGCTTGGGCAGATACGCAGTATTTT.

The CDR3, as DNA: TGTGCCAGTAGTCGAACCGGGACAGGGAGAGAGACCCAGTACTTC. Amino acids: CASSRTGTGRETQYF. This chain joins TRBV19 and TRBJ2-5, with 9 bases lining up with TRBD1. The CDR3 runs to 15 residues. Germline CDR1 is LNHDA and CDR2 is SQIVND (reference sequence). Germline trimming cut 5 bases from V and 4 bases from J; bases unmatched to any gene: 8.

The CDR3 protein is CASSDYQETQYF. CDR3 bases: TGCGCCAGCAGCGACTACCAAGAGACCCAGTACTTC. The chain links TRBV5-1 to TRBJ2-5; D gene unclear. V was pared by 4 bases and J by 0 bases, with 4 bases between. CDR1 and CDR2 from the germline V gene are SGHRS and YFSETQ. The CDR3 contains 12 residues.

This clonotype was picked up many times. The chain employs TRBV4-2 and TRBJ2-5; a weak D match, TRBD1 (6 bases). Germline CDR1 and CDR2: LGHNA and YNFKEQ. The CDR3 has 14 amino acids. V lost 4 bases, J lost 0 bases, and 9 bases lay in between. CDR3 amino acids: CASSLDRNQETQYF. The CDR3 bases are TGTGCCAGCAGCCTTGACAGGAACCAAGAGACCCAGTACTTC.

This clonotype was detected a few times. The J gene is TRBJ1-1, the V gene TRBV7-8, with 8 bases aligning to TRBD1. J gave up 1 base and V 5 bases, and 9 bases lay outside the gene matches. Germline V gene sequence: CDR1 SGHVS, CDR2 FQNEAQ. This CDR3 is built from 16 residues. The CDR3 is CASSLRRGLGNTEAFF. The CDR3 DNA sequence: TGTGCCAGCAGCCTCCGCAGGGGGCTTGGGAACACTGAAGCTTTCTTT.

This clonotype has only a few counts. This chain uses TRBV7-9 with TRBJ2-4; D may be TRBD1 (5 bases). Germline V gene sequence: CDR1 SEHNR, CDR2 FQNEAQ (reference sequence). The CDR3 contains 16 residues. The ends were cut back, 4 bases at V and 0 bases at J, with 13 bases in the middle. Written as DNA, the CDR3 is TGTGCCAGCAGCTCGCGACAGCAACTAGCCAAAAACATTCAGTACTTC. Translating it yields CASSSRQQLAKNIQYF.

The V gene is TRBV20-1, the J gene TRBJ1-2, with a tentative D call TRBD1 (5 bases). This CDR3 comprises 15 residues. Germline lookup yields CDR1 DFQATT and CDR2 SNEGSKA (reference sequence). V lost 6 bases to trimming and J lost 5 bases, with 22 bases between them. Written as DNA, the CDR3 is TGCAGTGCCGTCCCCTACGAGGCAGGGAGGTATGGCTACACCTTC. Protein product: CSAVPYEAGRYGYTF.

This rearrangement joins TRBV27 to TRBJ1-5; D might be TRBD1 (5 bases). The CDR3 length is 15 residues. Per the germline V gene, CDR1 is MNHEY and CDR2 is SMNVEV (reference sequence). Trimming took 5 bases from V and 4 from J, leaving 15 bases between them. The CDR3 DNA is TGTGCCAGCAGTGCCGTTGAGACAGCTAATCAGCCCCAGCATTTT. It codes for CASSAVETANQPQHF.